This T cell receptor beta chain was sequenced in a study of CD8 T cells in ankylosing spondylitis. This clonotype has ten or more counts. Its antigen is unidentified. The CDR3 is 13 residues long. CDR1 SQVTM and CDR2 ANQGSEA come from the germline V gene. V lost 6 bases and J lost 2; bases outside the gene matches: 5. TCRdb reprocessed the 5' RACE reads with MiXCR, giving one entry per CDR3 protein. Counted here are around 490,000 distinct CDR3 sequences, under 5.5% occurring once; the ten biggest clones make up 3% to 4%. Whole-study findings and limits: A TCR beta motif of roughly 8 highly homologous variants seemed to mark ankylosing spondylitis blood.

The sequence came from a male donor with ankylosing spondylitis. Sample: blood, either unsorted or a sorted T cell fraction (not recorded which). The chain recombines TRBV29-1 with TRBJ2-3; 7 bases match TRBD1. The CDR3 DNA follows: TGCAGCGTCGCGAGGGGGCTCACAGATACGCAGTATTTT. Translating gives CSVARGLTDTQYF.